This T cell receptor (beta chain) comes out of a study of blood T cell repertoires in COVID-19. CDR1 is SQVTM and CDR2 is ANQGSEA in the germline V gene. CDR3 length: 14 residues. V gave up 2 bases and J gave up 5 bases, with 15 bases separating them. Cohort 3 recovered donors had two negative PCRs, clearance, or symptom resolution. Under the authors' procedure: Reference gene primers were amplified, and this amplification served to estimate nucleated cell counts. Profiled with immunoSEQ multiplex PCR; TCRdb holds only in-frame clones, not every one. That table is the source of V, J and clone size, and D and trimming were worked out from the DNA. The sample shows about 380,000 clones, 88% of them seen only once.

Input material: PBMCs or T cells enriched from blood (not recorded which). This sequence originates from a young woman who had recovered from COVID-19. The V gene is TRBV29-1, the J gene TRBJ1-1; D perhaps matches TRBD1 (6 bases). The CDR3 region is CSVELRGARTEAFF. CDR3 bases: TGCAGCGTTGAATTACGGGGGGCGAGGACTGAAGCTTTCTTT. Supplemented by reference TRBV29-1 and TRBJ1-1, the full variable domain reads SAVISQKPSRDICQRGTSLTIQCQVDSQVTMMFWYRQQPGQSLTLIATANQGSEATYESGFVIDKFPISRPNLTFSTLTVSNMSPEDSSIYLCSVELRGARTEAFFGQGTRLTVV.